Listed here is a single T cell receptor (beta chain). This entry comes from a study of blood T cell repertoires in COVID-19. On the study more broadly: COVID-19 samples, acute and convalescent, were from the United States, Italy and Spain. PBMCs, B-cell-depleted T cells, or T cells were the source of the cDNA or gDNA that made up the material.

How the authors handled the data: For nucleated cells, counts were estimated from reference gene primer amplification. TCRdb keeps only in-frame clones here, not all; method: immunoSEQ multiplex PCR. That table supplies the V and J calls and clone size; D and trimming were determined from the DNA. The sample carries about 200,000 clones, approximately 85% recorded once. Material for sequencing was peripheral blood. The source is an elderly woman with acute or convalescent COVID-19.

For the CDR3, the DNA is TGTGCCAGCAGCTTATGGCTAGCGGGACCCAGGGAGCAGTTCTTC. Translating it yields CASSLWLAGPREQFF. The rearrangement joins TRBV7-6 to TRBJ2-1; 9 nucleotides line up with TRBD2. Germline trimming cut 2 bases from V and 10 bases from J; bases unmatched to any gene: 9. CDR1 and CDR2 (germline): SGHVS, FNYEAQ. CDR3 length: 15 amino acids.